This TCR beta chain was recovered during a study of cytomegalovirus exposure and HLA in healthy donors. The CDR3 length is 14 residues. V shed 6 bases, J shed 7 bases, and the junction held 8 bases outside the gene matches. Germline CDR1 SNHLY, CDR2 FYNNEI. The PCR ran on 60 Vbeta and 13 Jbeta primers. Sequencing was performed with immunoSEQ multiplex PCR; in TCRdb, only in-frame clones are kept and a portion is missing. The sample records 130,000 or so clones, roughly four fifths being singletons. The rearrangement links TRBV2 to TRBJ1-2; TRBD1 agrees at 10 bases. This clonotype was sampled from a man aged 40-50 years in good health and CMV-seronegative. Sequencing was performed on PBMCs. CDR3 in amino acids: CASRTGTGESGYTF. DNA of the CDR3: TGTGCCAGCAGAACCGGGACAGGGGAGAGTGGCTACACCTTC.